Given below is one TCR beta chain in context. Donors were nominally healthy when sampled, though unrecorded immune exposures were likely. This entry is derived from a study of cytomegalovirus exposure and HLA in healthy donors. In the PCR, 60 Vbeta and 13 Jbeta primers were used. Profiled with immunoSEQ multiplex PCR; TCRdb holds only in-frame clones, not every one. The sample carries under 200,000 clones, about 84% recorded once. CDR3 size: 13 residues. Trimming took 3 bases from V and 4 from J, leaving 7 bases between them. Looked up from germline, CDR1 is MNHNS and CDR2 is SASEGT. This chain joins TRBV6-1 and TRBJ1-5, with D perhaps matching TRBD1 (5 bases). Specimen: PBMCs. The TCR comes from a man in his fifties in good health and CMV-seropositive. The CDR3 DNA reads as TGTGCCAGCAGTGACCACAGGAATCAGCCCCAGCATTTT. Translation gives CASSDHRNQPQHF.